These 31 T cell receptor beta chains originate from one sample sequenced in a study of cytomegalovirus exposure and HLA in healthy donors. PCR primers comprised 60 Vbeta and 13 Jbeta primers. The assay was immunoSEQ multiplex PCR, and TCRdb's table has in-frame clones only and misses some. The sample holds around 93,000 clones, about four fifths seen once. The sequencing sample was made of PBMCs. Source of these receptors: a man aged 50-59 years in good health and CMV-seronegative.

The CDR3 DNA reads TGCGCCAGCAGCTTGGAGCTAAGCGCCGGATACGAGCAGTACTTC. It codes for CASSLELSAGYEQYF. The chain couples TRBV5-1 to TRBJ2-7; D uncertain. This CDR3 comprises 15 residues. The V gene lost 0 bases and the J gene lost 4 bases, with 14 bases spanning the gap. Germline CDR1 reads SGHRS; CDR2 reads YFSETQ.

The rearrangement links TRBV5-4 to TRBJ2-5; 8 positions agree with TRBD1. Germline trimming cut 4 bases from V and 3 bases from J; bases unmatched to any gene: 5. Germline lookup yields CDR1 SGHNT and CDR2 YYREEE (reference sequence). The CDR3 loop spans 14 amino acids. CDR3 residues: CASSQTTGEETQYF. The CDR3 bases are TGTGCCAGCAGCCAGACGACAGGGGAAGAGACCCAGTACTTC.

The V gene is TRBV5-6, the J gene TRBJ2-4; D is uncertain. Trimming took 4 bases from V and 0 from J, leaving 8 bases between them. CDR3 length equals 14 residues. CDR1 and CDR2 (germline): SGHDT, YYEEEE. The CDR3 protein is CASSDTLAKNIQYF. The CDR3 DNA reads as TGTGCCAGCAGCGACACTTTAGCCAAAAACATTCAGTACTTC. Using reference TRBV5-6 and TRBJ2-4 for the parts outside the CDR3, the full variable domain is DAGVTQSPTHLIKTRGQQVTLRCSPKSGHDTVSWYQQALGQGPQFIFQYYEEEERQRGNFPDRFSGHQFPNYSSELNVNALLLGDSALYLCASSDTLAKNIQYFGAGTRLSVL.

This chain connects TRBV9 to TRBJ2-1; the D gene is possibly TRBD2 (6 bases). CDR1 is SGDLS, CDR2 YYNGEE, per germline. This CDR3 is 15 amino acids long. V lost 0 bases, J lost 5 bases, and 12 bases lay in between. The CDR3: CASSVGGRGNNEQFF. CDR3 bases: TGTGCCAGCAGCGTAGGAGGACGGGGGAACAATGAGCAGTTCTTC.

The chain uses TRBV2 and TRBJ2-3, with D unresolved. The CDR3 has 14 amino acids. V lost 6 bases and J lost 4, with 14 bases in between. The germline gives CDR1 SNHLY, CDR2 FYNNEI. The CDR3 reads CASRRSVSADTQYF. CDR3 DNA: TGTGCCAGCAGGCGATCCGTCTCGGCAGATACGCAGTATTTT. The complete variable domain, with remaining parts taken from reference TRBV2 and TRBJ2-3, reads EPEVTQTPSHQVTQMGQEVILRCVPISNHLYFYWYRQILGQKVEFLVSFYNNEISEKSEIFDDQFSVERPDGSNFTLKIRSTKLEDSAMYFCASRRSVSADTQYFGPGTRLTVL.

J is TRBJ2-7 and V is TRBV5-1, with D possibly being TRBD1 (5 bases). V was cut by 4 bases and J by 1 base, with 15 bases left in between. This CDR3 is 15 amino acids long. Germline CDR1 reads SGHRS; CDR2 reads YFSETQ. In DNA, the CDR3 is TGCGCCAGCAGCGCCGGAGACAGTTCGTCCTACGAGCAGTACTTC. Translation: CASSAGDSSSYEQYF.

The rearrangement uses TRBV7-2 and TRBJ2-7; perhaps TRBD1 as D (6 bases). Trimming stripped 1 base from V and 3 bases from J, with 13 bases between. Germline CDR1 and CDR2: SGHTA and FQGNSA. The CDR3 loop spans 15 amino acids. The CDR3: CASSLGGTPIYEQYF. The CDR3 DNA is TGTGCCAGCAGCTTAGGGGGGACACCTATCTACGAGCAGTACTTC.

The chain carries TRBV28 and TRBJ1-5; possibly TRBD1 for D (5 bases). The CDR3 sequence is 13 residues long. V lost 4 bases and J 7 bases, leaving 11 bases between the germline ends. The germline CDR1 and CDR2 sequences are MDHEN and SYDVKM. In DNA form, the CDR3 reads TGTGCCAGCAGTTCCTCGTCAGGGCAGCCCCAGCATTTT. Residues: CASSSSSGQPQHF.

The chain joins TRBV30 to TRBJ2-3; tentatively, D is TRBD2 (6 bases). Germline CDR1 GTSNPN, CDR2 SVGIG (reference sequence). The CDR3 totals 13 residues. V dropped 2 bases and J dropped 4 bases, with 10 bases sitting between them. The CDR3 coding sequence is TGTGCCTGGAGTCGGGGGATGGCAGATACGCAGTATTTT. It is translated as CAWSRGMADTQYF.

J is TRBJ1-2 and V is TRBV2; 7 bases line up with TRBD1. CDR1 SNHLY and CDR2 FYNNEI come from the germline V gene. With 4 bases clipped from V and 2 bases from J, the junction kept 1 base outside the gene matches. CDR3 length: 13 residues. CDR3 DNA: TGTGCCAGCAGTGGACAGGGAAACTATGGCTACACCTTC. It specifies CASSGQGNYGYTF. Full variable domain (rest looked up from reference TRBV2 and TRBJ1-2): EPEVTQTPSHQVTQMGQEVILRCVPISNHLYFYWYRQILGQKVEFLVSFYNNEISEKSEIFDDQFSVERPDGSNFTLKIRSTKLEDSAMYFCASSGQGNYGYTFGSGTRLTVV.

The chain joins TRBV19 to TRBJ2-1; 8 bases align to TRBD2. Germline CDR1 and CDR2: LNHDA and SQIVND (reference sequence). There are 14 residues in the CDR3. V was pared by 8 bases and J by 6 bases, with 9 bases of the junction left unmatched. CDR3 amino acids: CASAKAGAGNEQFF. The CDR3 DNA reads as TGTGCCAGTGCCAAAGCGGGAGCGGGCAATGAGCAGTTCTTC.

The CDR3 coding sequence is TGTGCCACCAGCAGGACTAGCGGGAGGCACGAGCAGTACTTC. Encoded protein: CATSRTSGRHEQYF. This chain joins TRBV15 and TRBJ2-7; 13 positions match TRBD2. The CDR3 is 14 amino acids. Germline CDR1 and CDR2: LNHNV and YYDKDF (reference sequence). V was pared by 3 bases and J by 5 bases, with 1 base of the junction left unmatched. The full variable domain, in which reference TRBV15 and TRBJ2-7 provide the parts outside the CDR3, is DAMVIQNPRYQVTQFGKPVTLSCSQTLNHNVMYWYQQKSSQAPKLLFHYYDKDFNNEADTPDNFQSRRPNTSFCFLDIRSPGLGDTAMYLCATSRTSGRHEQYFGPGTRLTVT.

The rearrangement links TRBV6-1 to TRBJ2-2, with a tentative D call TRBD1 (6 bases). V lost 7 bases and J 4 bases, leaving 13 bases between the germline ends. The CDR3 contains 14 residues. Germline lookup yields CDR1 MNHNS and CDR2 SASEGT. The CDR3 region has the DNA TGTGCCAGCAAAGGGGCAGGGGCCACCGGGGAGCTGTTTTTT. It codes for CASKGAGATGELFF.

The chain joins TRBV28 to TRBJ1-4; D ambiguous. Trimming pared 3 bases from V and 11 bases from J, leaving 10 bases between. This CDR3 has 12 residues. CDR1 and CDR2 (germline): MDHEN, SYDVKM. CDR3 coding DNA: TGTGCCAGCAGTTTTCAGGCGGGGAAACTGTTTTTT. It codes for CASSFQAGKLFF.

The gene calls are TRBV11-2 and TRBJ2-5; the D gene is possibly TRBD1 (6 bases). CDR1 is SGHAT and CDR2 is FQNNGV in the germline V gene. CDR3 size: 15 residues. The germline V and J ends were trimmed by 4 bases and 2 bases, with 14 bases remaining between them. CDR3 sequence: CASSSPTGRQETQYF. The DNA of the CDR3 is TGTGCCAGCAGCTCTCCGACAGGACGGCAAGAGACCCAGTACTTC.

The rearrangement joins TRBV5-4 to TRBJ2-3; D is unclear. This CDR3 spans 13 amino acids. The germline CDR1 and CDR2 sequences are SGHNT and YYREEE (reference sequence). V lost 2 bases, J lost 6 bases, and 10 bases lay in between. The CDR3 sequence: CASSFTLEDTQYF. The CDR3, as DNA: TGTGCCAGCAGCTTTACTCTTGAGGATACGCAGTATTTT.

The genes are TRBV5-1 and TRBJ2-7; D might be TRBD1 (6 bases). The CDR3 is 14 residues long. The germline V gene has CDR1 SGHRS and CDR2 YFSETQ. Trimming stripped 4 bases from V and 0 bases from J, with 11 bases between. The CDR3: CASSQGQPSYEQYF. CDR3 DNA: TGCGCCAGCAGCCAAGGACAGCCCTCCTACGAGCAGTACTTC.

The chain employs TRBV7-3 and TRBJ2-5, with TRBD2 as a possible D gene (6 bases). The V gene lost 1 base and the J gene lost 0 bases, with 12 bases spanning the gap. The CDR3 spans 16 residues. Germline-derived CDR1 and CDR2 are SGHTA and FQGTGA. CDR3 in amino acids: CASSLMSRGNQETQYF. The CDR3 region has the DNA TGTGCCAGCAGCTTAATGTCCCGGGGGAACCAAGAGACCCAGTACTTC.

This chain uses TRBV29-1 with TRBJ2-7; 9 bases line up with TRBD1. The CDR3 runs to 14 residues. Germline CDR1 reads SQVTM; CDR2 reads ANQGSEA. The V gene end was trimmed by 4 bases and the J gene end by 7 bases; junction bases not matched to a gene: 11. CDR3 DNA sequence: TGCAGCGTTGCGGACAGGGGATTGCCGAGGGAGCAGTACTTC. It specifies CSVADRGLPREQYF.

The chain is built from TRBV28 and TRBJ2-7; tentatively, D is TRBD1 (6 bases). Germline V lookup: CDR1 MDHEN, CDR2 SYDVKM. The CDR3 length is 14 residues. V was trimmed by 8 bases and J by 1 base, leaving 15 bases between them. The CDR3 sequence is CASRRDTLSYEQYF. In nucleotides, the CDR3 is TGTGCCAGCCGCCGGGACACCCTTTCCTACGAGCAGTACTTC.

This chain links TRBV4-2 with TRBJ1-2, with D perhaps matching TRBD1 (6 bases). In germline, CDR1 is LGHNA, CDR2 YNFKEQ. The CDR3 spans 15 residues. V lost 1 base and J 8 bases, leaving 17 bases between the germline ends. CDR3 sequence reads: CASSQARTDVGGYTF. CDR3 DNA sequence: TGTGCCAGCAGCCAAGCGCGGACAGACGTGGGAGGCTACACCTTC.

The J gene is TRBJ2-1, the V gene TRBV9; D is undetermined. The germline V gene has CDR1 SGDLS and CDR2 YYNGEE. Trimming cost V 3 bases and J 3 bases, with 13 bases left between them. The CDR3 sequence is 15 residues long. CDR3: CASSATGDGYNEQFF. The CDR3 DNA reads TGTGCCAGCAGCGCTACTGGAGACGGCTACAATGAGCAGTTCTTC.

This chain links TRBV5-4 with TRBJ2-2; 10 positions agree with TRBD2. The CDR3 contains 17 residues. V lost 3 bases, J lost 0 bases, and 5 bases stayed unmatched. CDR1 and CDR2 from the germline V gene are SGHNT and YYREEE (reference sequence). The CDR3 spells CASSSGLALANTGELFF. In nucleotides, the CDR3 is TGTGCCAGCAGCTCGGGACTAGCGCTCGCGAACACCGGGGAGCTGTTTTTT.

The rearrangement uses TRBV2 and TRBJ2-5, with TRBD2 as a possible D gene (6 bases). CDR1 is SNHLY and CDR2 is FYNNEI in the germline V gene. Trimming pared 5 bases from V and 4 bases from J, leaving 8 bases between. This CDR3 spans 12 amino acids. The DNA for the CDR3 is TGTGCCAGCAGTTCAGCGGGAGAGACCCAGTACTTC. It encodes CASSSAGETQYF.

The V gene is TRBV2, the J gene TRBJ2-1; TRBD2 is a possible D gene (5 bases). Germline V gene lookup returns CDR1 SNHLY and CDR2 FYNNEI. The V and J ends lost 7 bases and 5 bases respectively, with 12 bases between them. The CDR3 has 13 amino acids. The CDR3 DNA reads TGTGCCAGCACGATGGGGAGAAACAATGAGCAGTTCTTC. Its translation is CASTMGRNNEQFF.

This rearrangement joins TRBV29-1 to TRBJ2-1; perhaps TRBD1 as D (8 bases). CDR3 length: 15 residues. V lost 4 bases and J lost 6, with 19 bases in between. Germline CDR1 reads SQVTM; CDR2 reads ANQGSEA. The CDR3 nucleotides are TGCAGCGTTGGAGGGGGAGGGACAGGATTCAATGAGCAGTTCTTC. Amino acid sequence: CSVGGGGTGFNEQFF.

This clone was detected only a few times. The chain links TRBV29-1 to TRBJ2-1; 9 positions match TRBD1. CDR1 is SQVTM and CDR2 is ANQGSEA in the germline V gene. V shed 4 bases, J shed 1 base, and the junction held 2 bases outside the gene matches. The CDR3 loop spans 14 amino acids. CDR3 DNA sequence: TGCAGCGTTGGACAGGGGGAATCCTACAATGAGCAGTTCTTC. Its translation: CSVGQGESYNEQFF.

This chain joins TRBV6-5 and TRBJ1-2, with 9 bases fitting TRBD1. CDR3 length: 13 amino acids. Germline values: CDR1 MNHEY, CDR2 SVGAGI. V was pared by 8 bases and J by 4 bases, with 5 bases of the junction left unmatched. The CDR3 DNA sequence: TGTGCCAGCGGGCTGGACAGGGGCTATGGCTACACCTTC. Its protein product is CASGLDRGYGYTF.

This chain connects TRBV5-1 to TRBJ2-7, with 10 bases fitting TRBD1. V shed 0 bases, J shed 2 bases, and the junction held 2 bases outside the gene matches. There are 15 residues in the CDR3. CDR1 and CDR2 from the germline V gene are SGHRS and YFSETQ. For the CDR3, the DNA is TGCGCCAGCAGCTTGGCCGGGACAGGGGCCTACGAGCAGTACTTC. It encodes CASSLAGTGAYEQYF.

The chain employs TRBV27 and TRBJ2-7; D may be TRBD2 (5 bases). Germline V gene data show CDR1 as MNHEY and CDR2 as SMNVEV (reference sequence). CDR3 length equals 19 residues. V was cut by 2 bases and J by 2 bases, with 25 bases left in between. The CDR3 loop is CASSLRREGRDKVAYEQYF. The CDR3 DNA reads TGTGCCAGCAGTTTAAGGCGCGAGGGAAGAGATAAGGTCGCCTACGAGCAGTACTTC.

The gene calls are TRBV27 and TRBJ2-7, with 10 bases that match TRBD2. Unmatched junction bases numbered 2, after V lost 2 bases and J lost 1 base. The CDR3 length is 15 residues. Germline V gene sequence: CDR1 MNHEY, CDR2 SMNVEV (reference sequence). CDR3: CASSLTTSGSYEQYF. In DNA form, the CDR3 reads TGTGCCAGCAGTTTAACGACTAGCGGGTCCTACGAGCAGTACTTC.